The 29 T cell receptor beta chains below come from one sample, sequenced in a study of T cell changes during pregnancy in multiple sclerosis (dated by TCRdb to between 2019 and 2020). Libraries were made using the immunoSEQ multiplex PCR assay. TCRdb stores this immuneACCESS table with in-frame sequences only. Part of the clones is absent; in the studies checked, under half of the shortfall reflects unresolved V genes, and no reason is known for the rest. Present in this sample are 20,000 to 25,000 clones, 70% to 90% of which were seen just once. Clones ranked in the top ten supply about a sixth of the sample. The sequences come from CD8+ T cells from peripheral blood mononuclear cells, collected in the first trimester of pregnancy. The origin of the receptors is a female donor in good health, enrolled as a control in a pregnancy study.

V gene TRBV19 combines with J gene TRBJ2-3; 14 nucleotides match TRBD2. With V trimmed by 4 bases and J by 4 bases, 13 bases remained unmatched. The CDR3 loop spans 19 amino acids. Germline V gene data show CDR1 as LNHDA and CDR2 as SQIVND (reference sequence). CDR3 coding DNA: TGTGCCAGTAGTACCAATATTGGGACTAGCGGGAGATATTCAGATACGCAGTATTTT. It is translated as CASSTNIGTSGRYSDTQYF.

The chain has TRBV9 and TRBJ2-7; possibly TRBD2 for D (6 bases). Trimming removed 4 bases from V and 2 bases from J, with 16 bases in between. The germline gives CDR1 SGDLS, CDR2 YYNGEE. The CDR3 runs 15 residues. The CDR3, as DNA: TGTGCCAGCAGCCCTTGGGAGGCAGGGACCTACGAGCAGTACTTC. It specifies CASSPWEAGTYEQYF.

A few counts support this clone. The V and J genes are TRBV6-5 and TRBJ2-7, with 10 bases fitting TRBD2. Looked up from germline, CDR1 is MNHEY and CDR2 is SVGAGI. The CDR3 is made up of 15 amino acids. V trimming: 6 bases; J trimming: 2 bases; junction bases outside the gene matches: 7. The CDR3 is CASSPLAGEPYEQYF. The CDR3 region has the DNA TGTGCCAGCAGCCCTCTAGCGGGGGAGCCCTACGAGCAGTACTTC.

The rearrangement links TRBV9 to TRBJ1-2, with 11 bases identical to TRBD1. Germline V gives CDR1 SGDLS, CDR2 YYNGEE. V trimming: 0 bases; J trimming: 5 bases; junction bases outside the gene matches: 6. The CDR3 sequence is 16 residues long. CDR3 in amino acids: CASSVGTGGVRYGYTF. Written as DNA, the CDR3 is TGTGCCAGCAGCGTAGGGACAGGGGGCGTAAGGTATGGCTACACCTTC.

The V and J genes are TRBV28 and TRBJ2-7; 8 nucleotides agree with TRBD2. The junction had 5 bases not matched to a gene; V was cut back by 3 bases and J by 4 bases. This CDR3 comprises 14 residues. CDR1 is MDHEN, CDR2 SYDVKM, per germline. CDR3 nucleotide sequence: TGTGCCAGCAGTTTTGGGACTAGTGATTACGAGCAGTACTTC. This codes for CASSFGTSDYEQYF. The variable domain in full, with the rest retrieved from reference TRBV28 and TRBJ2-7, is DVKVTQSSRYLVKRTGEKVFLECVQDMDHENMFWYRQDPGLGLRLIYFSYDVKMKEKGDIPEGYSVSREKKERFSLILESASTNQTSMYLCASSFGTSDYEQYFGPGTRLTVT.

The chain has TRBV29-1 and TRBJ1-2, with 10 bases fitting TRBD1. Germline assignment: CDR1 SQVTM and CDR2 ANQGSEA. The V and J ends lost 7 bases and 2 bases, in that order; junction bases with no gene match: 7. This CDR3 is 14 amino acids long. The CDR3 loop reads CSAPGQGPNYGYTF. The CDR3 DNA reads TGCAGCGCTCCGGGACAGGGGCCCAACTATGGCTACACCTTC.

The rearrangement links TRBV5-4 to TRBJ2-3, with TRBD2 matching over 16 bases. V trimming: 3 bases; J trimming: 6 bases; junction bases outside the gene matches: 7. The CDR3 consists of 17 residues. Germline V CDR1 and CDR2: SGHNT, YYREEE (reference sequence). The DNA of the CDR3 is TGTGCCAGCAGCTCGGGACTAGCGGGGGGGGTAGGGGATACGCAGTATTTT. Protein product: CASSSGLAGGVGDTQYF. The complete variable domain, with remaining parts taken from reference TRBV5-4 and TRBJ2-3, reads ETGVTQSPTHLIKTRGQQVTLRCSSQSGHNTVSWYQQALGQGPQFIFQYYREEENGRGNFPPRFSGLQFPNYSSELNVNALELDDSALYLCASSSGLAGGVGDTQYFGPGTRLTVL.

The rearrangement joins TRBV28 to TRBJ2-7; D is possibly TRBD1 (5 bases). Germline assignment: CDR1 MDHEN and CDR2 SYDVKM. The CDR3 length is 15 residues. V was pared by 3 bases and J by 5 bases, with 17 bases between. The CDR3 here is CASSFQGPSRDEQYF. DNA for the CDR3: TGTGCCAGCAGTTTTCAGGGTCCATCGAGAGACGAGCAGTACTTC.

V usage is TRBV28 and J usage is TRBJ2-7, with 7 bases identical to TRBD2. The germline gives CDR1 MDHEN, CDR2 SYDVKM. The CDR3 has 14 amino acids. The trim removed 7 bases at V and 2 bases at J, leaving 8 bases unmatched. As DNA, the CDR3 is TGTGCCAGCAAGGATACTAGCGTGACCTACGAGCAGTACTTC. Its translation: CASKDTSVTYEQYF.

CDR3 nucleotides: TGTGCCAGCAGTGAAAGGGTGGGACATTCCTACGAGCAGTACTTC. Amino acids: CASSERVGHSYEQYF. The V call is TRBV6-1, the J call TRBJ2-7; possible D gene TRBD1, 6 bases. The germline V gene has CDR1 MNHNS and CDR2 SASEGT. V gave up 2 bases and J gave up 1 base, with 12 bases separating them. The length of the CDR3 is 15 residues.

The chain joins TRBV2 to TRBJ2-3; 14 bases agree with TRBD2. CDR1 is SNHLY, CDR2 FYNNEI, per germline. The V segment lost 5 bases and the J segment 4 bases; nucleotides outside the gene matches: 5. This CDR3 is 16 amino acids long. This CDR3 reads CASSTQTSGGADTQYF. The CDR3, as DNA: TGTGCCAGCAGTACGCAGACTAGCGGGGGGGCAGATACGCAGTATTTT.

The chain couples TRBV30 to TRBJ1-4; no firm D call. This CDR3 comprises 13 residues. The V end was cut by 6 bases, the J end by 8 bases, with 16 bases between. The V gene's germline CDR1 is GTSNPN and CDR2 SVGIG (reference sequence). The CDR3 coding sequence is TGTGCCTGCTCGGGCCTCACGGGGGAAAAACTGTTTTTT. It yields the protein CACSGLTGEKLFF.

The chain carries TRBV4-2 and TRBJ1-2; perhaps TRBD1 as D (5 bases). The CDR3 extends over 16 amino acids. V shed 4 bases and J shed 0 bases, with 15 bases lying between them. CDR1 and CDR2 from the germline V gene are LGHNA and YNFKEQ. The CDR3 sequence: CASSPKIDSPNYGYTF. The DNA of the CDR3 is TGTGCCAGCAGCCCCAAGATAGACAGCCCTAACTATGGCTACACCTTC.

This clone showed up just a few times. The V and J genes are TRBV7-2 and TRBJ2-3; 8 positions match TRBD2. V was pared by 0 bases and J by 5 bases, with 7 bases of the junction left unmatched. The CDR3 runs to 16 residues. CDR1 and CDR2 (germline): SGHTA, FQGNSA. CDR3 nucleotide sequence: TGTGCCAGCAGCTTAGCATTCGGGGGGGCCAGAGATACGCAGTATTTT. Translation gives CASSLAFGGARDTQYF.

This chain joins TRBV6-1 and TRBJ2-4; D is undetermined. V was clipped by 1 base and J by 6 bases, with 10 bases between them. CDR1 and CDR2 (germline): MNHNS, SASEGT. The CDR3 has 14 residues. DNA of the CDR3: TGTGCCAGCAGTGAAGGGCCTAGACGAAACATTCAGTACTTC. Residues: CASSEGPRRNIQYF.

This rearrangement joins TRBV15 to TRBJ1-5; D is unclear. The CDR3 runs to 14 residues. Trimming stripped 0 bases from V and 1 base from J, with 4 bases between. Germline V CDR1 and CDR2: LNHNV, YYDKDF (reference sequence). CDR3 DNA sequence: TGTGCCACCAGCAGAGATCAGAGCAATCAGCCCCAGCATTTT. This translates into CATSRDQSNQPQHF. Full variable domain (missing parts from reference TRBV15 and TRBJ1-5): DAMVIQNPRYQVTQFGKPVTLSCSQTLNHNVMYWYQQKSSQAPKLLFHYYDKDFNNEADTPDNFQSRRPNTSFCFLDIRSPGLGDTAMYLCATSRDQSNQPQHFGDGTRLSIL.

This chain uses TRBV7-8 with TRBJ1-2; weak D call: TRBD1 (5 bases). Looked up from germline, CDR1 is SGHVS and CDR2 is FQNEAQ. There are 14 residues in the CDR3. Trimming shortened V by 3 bases and J by 6 bases, and 14 bases separated the two germline ends. For the CDR3, the DNA is TGTGCCAGCAGCTTCAGGAGGGGCGGCGATGGCTACACCTTC. It yields the protein CASSFRRGGDGYTF.

The gene calls are TRBV23-1 and TRBJ1-3, with D hard to call. TRBV23-1 is placed among ORFs of uncertain function. CDR3 length: 14 residues. V was trimmed by 6 bases and J by 0 bases, leaving 9 bases between them. The CDR3 nucleotides are TGCGCCAGCAGCGGGATACCCTCTGGAAACACCATATATTTT. It translates to CASSGIPSGNTIYF.

This clone was recorded at least ten times. This chain joins TRBV7-2 and TRBJ2-1; unclear D gene. CDR3 length: 16 amino acids. Trimming pared 1 base from V and 4 bases from J, leaving 14 bases between. Germline V gene data show CDR1 as SGHTA and CDR2 as FQGNSA. The CDR3 DNA follows: TGTGCCAGCAGCTTAGGTCCGAGTGTTCCTTACAATGAGCAGTTCTTC. As protein: CASSLGPSVPYNEQFF.

This clone occurred once. The chain combines TRBV5-5 with TRBJ2-3, with a possible D match to TRBD2 (7 bases). The CDR3 length is 16 residues. Trimming pared 3 bases from V and 0 bases from J, leaving 14 bases between. From germline, CDR1 is SGHKS and CDR2 YYEKEE (reference sequence). The CDR3 reads CASSSGASGSTDTQYF. The DNA of the CDR3 is TGTGCCAGCAGCTCGGGGGCTAGCGGAAGCACAGATACGCAGTATTTT.

The chain uses TRBV4-3 and TRBJ2-3, with D possibly TRBD1 on 5 matching bases. Trimming pared 1 base from V and 2 bases from J, leaving 7 bases between. From germline, CDR1 is LGHNA and CDR2 YSLEER. There are 14 residues in the CDR3. In DNA form, the CDR3 reads TGCGCCAGCAGCCAAGGACAGTACACAGATACGCAGTATTTT. Translating gives CASSQGQYTDTQYF.

The genes are TRBV5-5 and TRBJ2-7; D not certain. The V end was cut by 0 bases, the J end by 4 bases, with 11 bases between. This CDR3 comprises 14 residues. Germline-derived CDR1 and CDR2 are SGHKS and YYEKEE (reference sequence). The CDR3 DNA follows: TGTGCCAGCAGCTTGGGACAAAACGATTACGAGCAGTACTTC. Amino acid sequence: CASSLGQNDYEQYF.

This clone was seen a handful of times. The rearrangement uses TRBV12-5 and TRBJ1-1, with a weak D call TRBD1 (6 bases). This CDR3 comprises 13 residues. CDR1 and CDR2 from the germline V gene are LGHNT and FRNRAP. Trimming removed 11 bases from V and 3 bases from J, with 16 bases in between. The CDR3 protein is CASQAEGDTEAFF. In DNA form, the CDR3 reads TGTGCTTCCCAGGCCGAGGGGGACACTGAAGCTTTCTTT.

This chain joins TRBV19 and TRBJ1-6; D not resolved. Per germline, CDR1 LNHDA and CDR2 SQIVND (reference sequence). The CDR3 spans 10 residues. The V end was cut by 7 bases, the J end by 15 bases, with 10 bases between. CDR3 DNA: TGTGCCAGTACAGGTGGAAGCCTCCACTTT. Its translation is CASTGGSLHF.

This sequence joins TRBV4-3 and TRBJ1-4; D may be TRBD1 (6 bases). The CDR3 length is 16 residues. Germline CDR1 reads LGHNA; CDR2 reads YSLEER. The V end was cut by 1 base, the J end by 4 bases, with 13 bases between. CDR3 DNA sequence: TGCGCCAGCAGCCAAGTTCAGGGGCTCATTAATGAAAAACTGTTTTTT. Its protein is CASSQVQGLINEKLFF.

As to this clone: The same CDR3 is also encoded by other DNA sequences in this sample. The CDR3 region is CASSVAGGTDTQYF. The DNA for the CDR3 is TGTGCCAGCAGTGTTGCGGGGGGCACAGATACGCAGTATTTT. The genes are TRBV6-4 and TRBJ2-3, with TRBD2 matching over 7 bases. The V segment lost 4 bases and the J segment 1 base; nucleotides outside the gene matches: 2. There are 14 residues in the CDR3. Per the germline V gene, CDR1 is MRHNA and CDR2 is SNTAGT.

This chain links TRBV28 with TRBJ2-3; a weak D match, TRBD2 (5 bases). The CDR3 has 14 residues. The germline V gene encodes CDR1 MDHEN and CDR2 SYDVKM. V dropped 4 bases and J dropped 4 bases, with 12 bases sitting between them. This CDR3 is CASSSAGRADTQYF. The CDR3 DNA reads TGTGCCAGCAGTTCGGCGGGTCGGGCAGATACGCAGTATTTT.

The chain is built from TRBV27 and TRBJ2-2, with 12 nucleotides matching TRBD2. The CDR3 covers 14 residues. The germline V gene has CDR1 MNHEY and CDR2 SMNVEV (reference sequence). V lost 6 bases and J lost 7; bases outside the gene matches: 3. CDR3 in amino acids: CASRPTSGSGELFF. CDR3 nucleotide sequence: TGTGCCAGCAGGCCGACTAGCGGGAGCGGGGAGCTGTTTTTT.

V is TRBV5-1 and J is TRBJ2-7; 8 positions agree with TRBD2. This CDR3 has 13 residues. Germline V gene sequence: CDR1 SGHRS, CDR2 YFSETQ. With 5 bases clipped from V and 6 bases from J, the junction kept 7 bases outside the gene matches. The CDR3 bases are TGCGCCAGCAGGGGTAGCGGGGTAGTCGAGCAGTACTTC. It is translated as CASRGSGVVEQYF.